The clone carrying this T cell receptor beta chain appeared many times. V lost 1 base and J lost 5; bases outside the gene matches: 11. CDR1 SGHVS and CDR2 FQNEAQ come from the germline V gene. This CDR3 spans 17 amino acids. These data originate in a study of T cell repertoires in cytomegalovirus infection. In TCRdb, the reads were re-called with MiXCR into one record per CDR3 protein. The sample contains 250,000 or so distinct CDR3 sequences, 15% to 20% of which appear only once. The sequence derives from a human donor in good health (CMV status not recorded). Some clones in this sample may be carry-over from other donors' samples. The chain is built from TRBV7-8 and TRBJ2-5, with 9 bases identical to TRBD2. The sequenced sample was CD8+ T cells from PBMCs. The CDR3: CASSLEFWRGGNETQYF. The CDR3 DNA reads TGTGCCAGCAGCTTAGAATTCTGGCGGGGGGGCAATGAGACCCAGTACTTC.